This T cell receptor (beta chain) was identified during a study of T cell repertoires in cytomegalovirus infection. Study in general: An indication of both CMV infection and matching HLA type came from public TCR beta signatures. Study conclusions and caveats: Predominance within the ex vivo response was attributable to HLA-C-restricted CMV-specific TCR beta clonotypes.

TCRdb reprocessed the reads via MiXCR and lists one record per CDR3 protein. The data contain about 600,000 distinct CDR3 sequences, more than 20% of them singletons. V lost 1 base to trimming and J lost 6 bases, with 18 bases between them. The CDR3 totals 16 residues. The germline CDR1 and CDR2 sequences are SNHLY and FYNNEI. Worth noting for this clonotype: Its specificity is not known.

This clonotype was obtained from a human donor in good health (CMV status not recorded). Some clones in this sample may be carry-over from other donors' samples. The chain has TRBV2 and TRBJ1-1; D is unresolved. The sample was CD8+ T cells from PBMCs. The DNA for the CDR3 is TGTGCCAGCAGTGAAGTTTCCGGATATTTTATGTCTGAAGCTTTCTTT. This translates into CASSEVSGYFMSEAFF.